The clone carrying this T cell receptor beta chain was detected many times. What it recognizes is unknown. This entry belongs to a study of response to subunit inactivated influenza vaccine. General study points: It was suggested by the authors that few new T cells are recruited by each seasonal influenza vaccination.

There are 15 residues in the CDR3. Trimming took off 3 bases at V and 1 base at J, with 12 bases between the two ends. The germline V gene encodes CDR1 ENHRY and CDR2 SYGVKD. TCRdb reprocessed the RT-PCR reads via MiXCR and lists one record per CDR3 protein. The sample contains around 570,000 distinct CDR3 sequences, roughly 8.2% of which appear only once. The sample consisted of PBMCs from blood, taken around 2 years after vaccination. The receptor was derived from a man aged 45 to 75 who received an inactivated influenza vaccine. This chain connects TRBV10-3 to TRBJ1-1; maybe TRBD1 (6 bases). CDR3 loop: CAISDLGRGNTEAFF. CDR3 DNA: TGTGCCATCAGTGATTTGGGCAGGGGGAACACTGAAGCTTTCTTT.